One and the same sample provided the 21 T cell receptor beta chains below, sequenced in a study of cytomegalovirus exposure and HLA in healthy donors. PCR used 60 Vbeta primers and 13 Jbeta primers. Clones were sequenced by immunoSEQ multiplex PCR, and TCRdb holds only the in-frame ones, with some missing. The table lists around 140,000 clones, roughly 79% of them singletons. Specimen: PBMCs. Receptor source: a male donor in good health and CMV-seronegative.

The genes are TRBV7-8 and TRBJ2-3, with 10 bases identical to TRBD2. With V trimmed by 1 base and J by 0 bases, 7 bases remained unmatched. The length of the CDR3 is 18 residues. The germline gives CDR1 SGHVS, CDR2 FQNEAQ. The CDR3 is CASSLEYLAGASTDTQYF. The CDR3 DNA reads TGTGCCAGCAGCTTAGAGTACCTAGCGGGGGCAAGCACAGATACGCAGTATTTT.

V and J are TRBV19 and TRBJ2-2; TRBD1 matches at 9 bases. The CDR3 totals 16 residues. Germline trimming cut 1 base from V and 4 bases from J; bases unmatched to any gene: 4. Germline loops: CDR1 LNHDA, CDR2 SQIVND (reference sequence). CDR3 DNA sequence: TGTGCCAGTAGTATAGGACAGGGGGGGGTCACCGGGGAGCTGTTTTTT. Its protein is CASSIGQGGVTGELFF.

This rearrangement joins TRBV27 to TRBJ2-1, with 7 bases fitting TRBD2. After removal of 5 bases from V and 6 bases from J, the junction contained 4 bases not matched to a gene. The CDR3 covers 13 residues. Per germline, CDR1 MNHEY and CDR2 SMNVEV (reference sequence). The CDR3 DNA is TGTGCCAGCAGTCCCGGACTAGTCAATGAGCAGTTCTTC. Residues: CASSPGLVNEQFF.

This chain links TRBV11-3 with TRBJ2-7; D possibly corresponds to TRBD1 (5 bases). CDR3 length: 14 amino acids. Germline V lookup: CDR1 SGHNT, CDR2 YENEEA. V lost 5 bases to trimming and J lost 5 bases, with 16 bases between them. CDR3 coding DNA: TGTGCCAGCAGCCGCCCGACCCTCAGGGACGAGCAGTACTTC. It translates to CASSRPTLRDEQYF.

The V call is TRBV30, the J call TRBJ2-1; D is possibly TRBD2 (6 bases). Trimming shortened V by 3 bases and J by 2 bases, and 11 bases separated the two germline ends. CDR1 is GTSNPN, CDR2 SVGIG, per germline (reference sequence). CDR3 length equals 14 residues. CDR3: CAWRRRGTYNEQFF. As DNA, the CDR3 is TGTGCCTGGAGGCGGAGGGGTACCTACAATGAGCAGTTCTTC.

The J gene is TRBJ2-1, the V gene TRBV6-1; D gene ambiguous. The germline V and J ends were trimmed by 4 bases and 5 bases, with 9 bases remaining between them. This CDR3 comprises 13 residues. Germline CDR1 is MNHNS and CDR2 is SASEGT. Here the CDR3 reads CASSVARHNEQFF. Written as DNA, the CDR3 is TGTGCCAGCAGTGTGGCTAGACACAATGAGCAGTTCTTC.

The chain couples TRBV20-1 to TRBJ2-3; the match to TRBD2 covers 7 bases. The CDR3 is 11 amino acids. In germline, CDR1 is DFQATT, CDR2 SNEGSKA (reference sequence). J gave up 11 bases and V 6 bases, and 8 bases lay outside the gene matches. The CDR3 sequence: CSAAAGVVQYF. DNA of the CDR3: TGCAGTGCCGCGGCGGGGGTGGTGCAGTATTTT.

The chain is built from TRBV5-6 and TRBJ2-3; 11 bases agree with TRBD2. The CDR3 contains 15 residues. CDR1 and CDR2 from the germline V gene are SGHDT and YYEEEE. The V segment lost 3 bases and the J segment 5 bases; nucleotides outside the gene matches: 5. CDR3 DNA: TGTGCCAGCAGCTCCTTAGCGGGGGGGCAAGATACGCAGTATTTT. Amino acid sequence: CASSSLAGGQDTQYF.

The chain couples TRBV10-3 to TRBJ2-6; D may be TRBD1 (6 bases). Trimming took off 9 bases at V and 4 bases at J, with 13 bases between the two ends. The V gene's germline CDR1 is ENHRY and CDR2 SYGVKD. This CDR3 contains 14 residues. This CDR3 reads CAISPGTGANVLTF. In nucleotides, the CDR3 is TGTGCCATTAGTCCAGGGACAGGGGCCAACGTCCTGACTTTC.

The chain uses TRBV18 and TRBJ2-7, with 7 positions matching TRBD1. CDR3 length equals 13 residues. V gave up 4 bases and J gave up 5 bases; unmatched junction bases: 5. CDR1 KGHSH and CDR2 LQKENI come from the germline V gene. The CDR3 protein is CASSQGASHEQYF. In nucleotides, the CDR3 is TGTGCCAGCTCACAGGGGGCTTCCCACGAGCAGTACTTC.

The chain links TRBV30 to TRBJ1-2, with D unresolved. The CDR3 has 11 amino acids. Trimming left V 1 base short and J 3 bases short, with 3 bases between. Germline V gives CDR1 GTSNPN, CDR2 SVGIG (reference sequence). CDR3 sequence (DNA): TGTGCCTGGAGTGCTTACTATGGCTACACCTTC. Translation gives CAWSAYYGYTF.

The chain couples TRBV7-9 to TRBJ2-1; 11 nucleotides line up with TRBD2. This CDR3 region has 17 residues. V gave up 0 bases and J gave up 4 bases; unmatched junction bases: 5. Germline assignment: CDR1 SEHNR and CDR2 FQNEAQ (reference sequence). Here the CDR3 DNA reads TGTGCCAGCAGCTTAGCTTCCGGGACTAGCGGTTACAATGAGCAGTTCTTC. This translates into CASSLASGTSGYNEQFF.

The CDR3 sequence is CASSQGGGAPHRQPQHF. The CDR3 coding sequence is TGTGCCAGCAGCCAAGGTGGGGGGGCCCCCCACAGGCAGCCCCAGCATTTT. V gene TRBV21-1 combines with J gene TRBJ1-5. TRBV21-1 is a known pseudogene. CDR3 length equals 17 residues.

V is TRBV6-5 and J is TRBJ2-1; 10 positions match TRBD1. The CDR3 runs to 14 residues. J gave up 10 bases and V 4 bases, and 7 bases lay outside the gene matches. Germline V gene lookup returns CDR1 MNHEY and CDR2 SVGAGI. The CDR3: CASSSTQTGGEQFF. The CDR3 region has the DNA TGTGCCAGCAGTTCAACTCAGACAGGGGGCGAGCAGTTCTTC.

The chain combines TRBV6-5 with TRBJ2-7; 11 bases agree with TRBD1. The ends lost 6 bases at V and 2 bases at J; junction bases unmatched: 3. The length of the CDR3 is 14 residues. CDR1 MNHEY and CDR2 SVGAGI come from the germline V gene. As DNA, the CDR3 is TGTGCCAGCAGGCGGACAGGGGGCCCCTACGAGCAGTACTTC. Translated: CASRRTGGPYEQYF.

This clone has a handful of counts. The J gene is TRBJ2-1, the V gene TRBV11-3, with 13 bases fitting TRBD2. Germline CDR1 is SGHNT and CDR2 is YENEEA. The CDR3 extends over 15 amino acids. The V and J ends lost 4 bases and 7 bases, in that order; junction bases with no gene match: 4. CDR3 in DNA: TGTGCCAGCAGCTCGACTAGCGGGGGGAGAAATGAGCAGTTCTTC. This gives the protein CASSSTSGGRNEQFF.

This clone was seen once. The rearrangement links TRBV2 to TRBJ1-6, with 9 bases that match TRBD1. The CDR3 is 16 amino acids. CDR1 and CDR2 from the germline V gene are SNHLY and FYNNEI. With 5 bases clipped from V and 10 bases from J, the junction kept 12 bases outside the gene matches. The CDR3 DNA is TGTGCCAGCAGTCCCTTCGCCGGGACAGGGCTCTCACCCCTCCACTTT. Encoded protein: CASSPFAGTGLSPLHF.

CDR3 in DNA: TGTGCCAGCAGTGTACGAGGTAGACTAGCGGGGGCCCCAGATACGCAGTATTTT. Its protein product is CASSVRGRLAGAPDTQYF. This sequence joins TRBV6-1 and TRBJ2-3, with TRBD2 matching 12 bases. Germline V gene sequence: CDR1 MNHNS, CDR2 SASEGT. Trimming at V came to 4 bases and at J to 4 bases, leaving 12 bases not matched to a gene. This CDR3 is built from 18 residues.

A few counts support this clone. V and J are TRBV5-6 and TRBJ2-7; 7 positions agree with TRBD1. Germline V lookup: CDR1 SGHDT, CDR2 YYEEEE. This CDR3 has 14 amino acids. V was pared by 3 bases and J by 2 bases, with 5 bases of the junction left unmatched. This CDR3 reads CASSYRDSPYEQYF. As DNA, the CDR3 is TGTGCCAGCAGCTACAGGGACAGTCCCTACGAGCAGTACTTC. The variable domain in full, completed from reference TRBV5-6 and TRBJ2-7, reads DAGVTQSPTHLIKTRGQQVTLRCSPKSGHDTVSWYQQALGQGPQFIFQYYEEEERQRGNFPDRFSGHQFPNYSSELNVNALLLGDSALYLCASSYRDSPYEQYFGPGTRLTVT.

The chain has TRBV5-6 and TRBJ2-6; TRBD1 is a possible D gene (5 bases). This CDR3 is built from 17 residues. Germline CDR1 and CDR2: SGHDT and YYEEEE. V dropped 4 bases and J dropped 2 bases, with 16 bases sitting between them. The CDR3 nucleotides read TGTGCCAGCAGCCACTTTAAAAGGGGAACTGGGGCCAACGTCCTGACTTTC. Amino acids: CASSHFKRGTGANVLTF. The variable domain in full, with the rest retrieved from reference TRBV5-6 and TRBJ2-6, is DAGVTQSPTHLIKTRGQQVTLRCSPKSGHDTVSWYQQALGQGPQFIFQYYEEEERQRGNFPDRFSGHQFPNYSSELNVNALLLGDSALYLCASSHFKRGTGANVLTFGAGSRLTVL.

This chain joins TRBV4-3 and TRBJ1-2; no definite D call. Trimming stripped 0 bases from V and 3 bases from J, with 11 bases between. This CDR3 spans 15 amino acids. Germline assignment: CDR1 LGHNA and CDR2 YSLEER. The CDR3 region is CASSQDVRRDYGYTF. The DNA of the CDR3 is TGCGCCAGCAGCCAAGATGTCAGGAGGGACTATGGCTACACCTTC.